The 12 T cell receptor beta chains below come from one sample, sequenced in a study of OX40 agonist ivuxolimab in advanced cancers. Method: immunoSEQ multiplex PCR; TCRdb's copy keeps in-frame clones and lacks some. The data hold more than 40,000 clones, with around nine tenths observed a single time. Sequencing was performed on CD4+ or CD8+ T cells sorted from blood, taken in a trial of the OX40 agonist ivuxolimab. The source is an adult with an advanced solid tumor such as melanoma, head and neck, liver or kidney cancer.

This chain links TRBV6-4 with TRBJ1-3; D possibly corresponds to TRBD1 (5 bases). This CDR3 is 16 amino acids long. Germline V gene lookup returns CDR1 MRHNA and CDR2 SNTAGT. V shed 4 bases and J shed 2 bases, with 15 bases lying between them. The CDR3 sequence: CASSVLLGGTGNTIYF. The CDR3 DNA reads TGTGCCAGCAGTGTTCTACTCGGGGGTACTGGAAACACCATATATTTT.

The CDR3 bases are TGTGCCAGCAGCTCTGACACCTATTATAATTCACCCCTCCACTTT. Encoded protein: CASSSDTYYNSPLHF. The rearrangement links TRBV7-2 to TRBJ1-6, with D uncertain. Germline V gene sequence: CDR1 SGHTA, CDR2 FQGNSA. The length of the CDR3 is 15 residues. V dropped 4 bases and J dropped 4 bases, with 11 bases sitting between them.

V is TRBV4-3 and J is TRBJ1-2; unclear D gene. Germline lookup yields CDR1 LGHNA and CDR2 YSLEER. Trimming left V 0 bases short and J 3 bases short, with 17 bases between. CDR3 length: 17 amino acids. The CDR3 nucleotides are TGCGCCAGCAGCCAAGATCCCAAGATGGAGGGAGACTATGGCTACACCTTC. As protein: CASSQDPKMEGDYGYTF.

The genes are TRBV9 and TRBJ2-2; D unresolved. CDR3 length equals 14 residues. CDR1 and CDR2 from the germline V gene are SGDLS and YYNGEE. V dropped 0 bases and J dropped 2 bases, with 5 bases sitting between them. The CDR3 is CASSVGTNTGELFF. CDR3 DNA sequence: TGTGCCAGCAGCGTAGGAACAAACACCGGGGAGCTGTTTTTT.

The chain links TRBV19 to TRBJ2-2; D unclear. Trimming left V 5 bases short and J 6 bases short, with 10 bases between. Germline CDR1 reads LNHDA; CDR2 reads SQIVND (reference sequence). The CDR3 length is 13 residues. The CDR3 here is CASSSGLAGELFF. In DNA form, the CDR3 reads TGTGCCAGTAGTTCCGGGTTGGCCGGGGAGCTGTTTTTT. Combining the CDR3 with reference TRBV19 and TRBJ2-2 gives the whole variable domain DGGITQSPKYLFRKEGQNVTLSCEQNLNHDAMYWYRQDPGQGLRLIYYSQIVNDFQKGDIAEGYSVSREKKESFPLTVTSAQKNPTAFYLCASSSGLAGELFFGEGSRLTVL.

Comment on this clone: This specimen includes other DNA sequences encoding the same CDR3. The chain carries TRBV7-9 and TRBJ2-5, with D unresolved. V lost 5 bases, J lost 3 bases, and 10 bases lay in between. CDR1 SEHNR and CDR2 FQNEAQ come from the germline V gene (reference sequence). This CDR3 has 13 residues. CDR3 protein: CASSLSGEETQYF. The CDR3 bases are TGTGCCAGCAGCCTCAGTGGGGAAGAGACCCAGTACTTC.

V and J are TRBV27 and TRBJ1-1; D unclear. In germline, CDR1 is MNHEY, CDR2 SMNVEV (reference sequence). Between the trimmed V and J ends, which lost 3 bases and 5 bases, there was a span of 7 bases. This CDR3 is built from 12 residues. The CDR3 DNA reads TGTGCCAGCAGTTTCAGGAGAACTGAAGCTTTCTTT. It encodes CASSFRRTEAFF.

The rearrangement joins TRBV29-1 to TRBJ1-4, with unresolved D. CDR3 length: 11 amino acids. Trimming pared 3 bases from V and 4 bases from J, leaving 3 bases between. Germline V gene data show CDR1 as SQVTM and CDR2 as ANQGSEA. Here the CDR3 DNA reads TGCAGCGTTGACGTTAATGAAAAACTGTTTTTT. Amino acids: CSVDVNEKLFF.

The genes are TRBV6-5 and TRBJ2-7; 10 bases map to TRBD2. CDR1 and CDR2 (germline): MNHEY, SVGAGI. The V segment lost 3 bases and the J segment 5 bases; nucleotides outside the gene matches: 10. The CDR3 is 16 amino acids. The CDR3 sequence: CASSYLAGVGGDEQYF. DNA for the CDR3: TGTGCCAGCAGTTATCTAGCGGGAGTTGGCGGCGACGAGCAGTACTTC.

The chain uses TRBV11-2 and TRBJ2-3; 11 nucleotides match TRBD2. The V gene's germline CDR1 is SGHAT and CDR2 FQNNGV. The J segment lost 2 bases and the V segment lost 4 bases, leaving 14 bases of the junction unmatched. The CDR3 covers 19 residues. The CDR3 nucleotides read TGTGCCAGCAGCTCCAGACTAGCGGGACAGGGAGACGACACAGATACGCAGTATTTT. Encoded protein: CASSSRLAGQGDDTDTQYF. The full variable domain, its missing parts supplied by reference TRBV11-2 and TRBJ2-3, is EAGVAQSPRYKIIEKRQSVAFWCNPISGHATLYWYQQILGQGPKLLIQFQNNGVVDDSQLPKDRFSAERLKGVDSTLKIQPAKLEDSAVYLCASSSRLAGQGDDTDTQYFGPGTRLTVL.

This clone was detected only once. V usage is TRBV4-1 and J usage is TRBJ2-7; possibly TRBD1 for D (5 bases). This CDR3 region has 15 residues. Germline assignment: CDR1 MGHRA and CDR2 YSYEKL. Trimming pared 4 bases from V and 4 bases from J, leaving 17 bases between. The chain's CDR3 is CASSPLAGFMYEQYF. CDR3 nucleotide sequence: TGCGCCAGCAGCCCCCTGGCAGGGTTTATGTACGAGCAGTACTTC.

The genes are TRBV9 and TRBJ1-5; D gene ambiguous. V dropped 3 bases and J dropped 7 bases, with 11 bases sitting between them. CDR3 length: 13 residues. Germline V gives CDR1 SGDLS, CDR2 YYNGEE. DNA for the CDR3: TGTGCCAGCAGCGAATCCGGGAACCAGCCCCAGCATTTT. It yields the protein CASSESGNQPQHF.